The 19 T cell receptor beta chains below were found in one sample sequenced in a study of radiation and T cells in renal cell carcinoma. This table comes from immunoSEQ multiplex PCR, and its TCRdb copy is limited to in-frame clones, with some not included. The repertoire includes approximately 150,000 clones, approximately 86% of them detected once, and 17% sits in the top ten. Time point of the sample: blood 4 weeks post-SBRT, at nephrectomy. Treatment noted: 15 Gy SBRT to primary tumor, nephrectomy 4 weeks later. The sequencing here drew on blood, taken from a patient whose treatment included radiotherapy and nephrectomy. Receptor source: a woman in her forties or fifties with renal cell carcinoma.

This clone was observed a few times. The CDR3 DNA reads TGTGCCAGCAGGAGGGATTTCCAGCCTAACTACACCTTC. Its protein is CASRRDFQPNYTF. The J gene is TRBJ1-2, the V gene TRBV2, with D unclear. The ends were cut back, 6 bases at V and 10 bases at J, with 18 bases in the middle. Germline CDR1 is SNHLY and CDR2 is FYNNEI. This CDR3 is 13 amino acids long.

The V call is TRBV7-2, the J call TRBJ1-2; D is ambiguous. The CDR3 runs to 16 residues. Germline CDR1 SGHTA, CDR2 FQGNSA. The V gene lost 1 base and the J gene lost 1 base, with 13 bases spanning the gap. CDR3 coding DNA: TGTGCCAGCAGCTTAGTAGCAGGTGCTCATAACTATGGCTACACCTTC. It specifies CASSLVAGAHNYGYTF.

This clone occurred once. V and J are TRBV7-2 and TRBJ2-7; the D is unclear. The V and J ends lost 1 base and 1 base respectively, with 11 bases between them. This CDR3 spans 15 amino acids. Germline V lookup: CDR1 SGHTA, CDR2 FQGNSA. The chain's CDR3 is CASSLVGSPSYEQYF. For the CDR3, the DNA is TGTGCCAGCAGCTTAGTAGGTTCTCCTTCCTACGAGCAGTACTTC.

The sample holds one count of this clone. V usage is TRBV30 and J usage is TRBJ2-2, with a tentative D call TRBD1 (6 bases). Looked up from germline, CDR1 is GTSNPN and CDR2 is SVGIG (reference sequence). The CDR3 runs 13 residues. CDR3 coding DNA: TGTGCGGGGGCAGGGGCTAACACCGGGGAGCTGTTTTTT. Translated, it gives CAGAGANTGELFF.

This sequence joins TRBV7-3 and TRBJ2-7; TRBD1 matches 7 bases. This CDR3 spans 14 amino acids. J gave up 6 bases and V 1 base, and 6 bases lay outside the gene matches. From germline, CDR1 is SGHTA and CDR2 FQGTGA. This chain's CDR3 is CASSLNARGSEQYF. In DNA, the CDR3 is TGTGCCAGCAGCTTAAATGCCAGGGGGTCCGAGCAGTACTTC. Variable domain in full (rest from reference TRBV7-3 and TRBJ2-7): GAGVSQTPSNKVTEKGKYVELRCDPISGHTALYWYRQSLGQGPEFLIYFQGTGAADDSGLPNDRFFAVRPEGSVSTLKIQRTERGDSAVYLCASSLNARGSEQYFGPGTRLTVT.

The chain joins TRBV10-3 to TRBJ2-2; D tentatively reads TRBD1 or TRBD2 (5 bases each). The CDR3 extends over 16 amino acids. V gave up 2 bases and J gave up 0 bases, with 10 bases separating them. CDR1 and CDR2 from the germline V gene are ENHRY and SYGVKD. CDR3 DNA sequence: TGTGCCATCAGTGAGAACGGGGCTACGAACACCGGGGAGCTGTTTTTT. Its translation: CAISENGATNTGELFF.

Only a few counts were recorded for this clone. The chain has TRBV7-9 and TRBJ1-2; D is ambiguous. CDR3 length: 13 residues. The germline V gene encodes CDR1 SEHNR and CDR2 FQNEAQ (reference sequence). V shed 4 bases and J shed 14 bases, with 20 bases lying between them. The CDR3 loop reads CASSSEEWAGSTF. The CDR3 coding sequence is TGTGCCAGCAGCTCCGAAGAGTGGGCAGGCAGTACCTTC.

The gene calls are TRBV28 and TRBJ2-7, with 8 bases lining up with TRBD1. The V gene end was trimmed by 5 bases and the J gene end by 4 bases; junction bases not matched to a gene: 13. The length of the CDR3 is 16 residues. Germline V gene lookup returns CDR1 MDHEN and CDR2 SYDVKM. CDR3 nucleotide sequence: TGTGCCAGCAGTACAGGGGGACAGGAATTTCCTTACGAGCAGTACTTC. Protein product: CASSTGGQEFPYEQYF.

The chain is built from TRBV5-4 and TRBJ2-3; 9 bases agree with TRBD2. V was clipped by 6 bases and J by 4 bases; unmatched bases: 6. The CDR3 has 14 amino acids. Germline CDR1 and CDR2: SGHNT and YYREEE (reference sequence). The CDR3 loop is CASTTGTSPDTQYF. The CDR3, as DNA: TGTGCCAGCACCACCGGGACTAGCCCAGATACGCAGTATTTT.

This clone turned up a few times. This chain joins TRBV7-8 and TRBJ2-7, with D tentatively TRBD2 (5 bases). Trimming shortened V by 5 bases and J by 3 bases, and 11 bases separated the two germline ends. In germline, CDR1 is SGHVS, CDR2 FQNEAQ. The CDR3 is made up of 13 amino acids. This CDR3 reads CASSTRRNYEQYF. The CDR3 coding sequence is TGTGCCAGCAGCACCCGGAGGAACTACGAGCAGTACTTC.

CDR3 protein: CASSPAGSSYEQYF. The CDR3 DNA reads as TGTGCCAGCAGTCCAGCGGGGAGCTCCTACGAGCAGTACTTC. The rearrangement joins TRBV6-5 to TRBJ2-7, with 7 bases matching TRBD2. Germline CDR1 and CDR2: MNHEY and SVGAGI. CDR3 length equals 14 residues. V was pared by 5 bases and J by 0 bases, with 4 bases of the junction left unmatched.

Regarding this clone: The same CDR3 is also encoded by other DNA sequences in this sample. This chain connects TRBV5-1 to TRBJ2-1; D gene ambiguous. V was shortened by 4 bases and J by 7 bases, with 12 bases between the two germline ends. This CDR3 is 13 amino acids long. Germline-derived CDR1 and CDR2 are SGHRS and YFSETQ. DNA of the CDR3: TGCGCCAGCAGCCCAGGACCGCTGAATGAGCAGTTCTTC. It specifies CASSPGPLNEQFF.

J is TRBJ2-2 and V is TRBV7-2; TRBD1 agrees at 7 bases. The germline V gene encodes CDR1 SGHTA and CDR2 FQGNSA. J lost 6 bases, V lost 5 bases, and 6 bases had no gene match. The CDR3 totals 14 residues. The CDR3 is CASSDRVNAGELFF. CDR3 DNA: TGTGCCAGCAGCGACAGGGTTAACGCCGGGGAGCTGTTTTTT.

The rearrangement links TRBV6-6 to TRBJ1-4; D remains unclear. Germline lookup yields CDR1 MNHNY and CDR2 SVGAGI (reference sequence). V was trimmed by 2 bases and J by 7 bases, leaving 2 bases between them. The CDR3 is made up of 11 amino acids. In DNA form, the CDR3 reads TGTGCCAGCAGTTACAGTGAAAAACTGTTTTTT. Residues: CASSYSEKLFF.

This sequence joins TRBV11-2 and TRBJ2-2; 8 bases are shared with TRBD2. CDR3 length: 14 residues. The V gene end was trimmed by 6 bases and the J gene end by 3 bases; junction bases not matched to a gene: 3. From germline, CDR1 is SGHAT and CDR2 FQNNGV. CDR3 nucleotides: TGTGCCAGCAGACCAGCGGGGGACACCGGGGAGCTGTTTTTT. Translation: CASRPAGDTGELFF.

The CDR3 DNA is TGTGCCAGCAGCTTAGAGTTGGGGGGAAATACCGGGGAGCTGTTTTTT. It translates to CASSLELGGNTGELFF. This chain joins TRBV11-3 and TRBJ2-2; D is perhaps TRBD2 (6 bases). This CDR3 comprises 16 residues. The germline V gene encodes CDR1 SGHNT and CDR2 YENEEA. V lost 0 bases and J 5 bases, leaving 13 bases between the germline ends.

The chain carries TRBV27 and TRBJ1-2; D unresolved. Between the trimmed V and J ends, which lost 2 bases and 10 bases, there was a span of 14 bases. This CDR3 contains 13 residues. The germline V gene has CDR1 MNHEY and CDR2 SMNVEV (reference sequence). CDR3 in amino acids: CASSLRRTSPYTF. CDR3 in DNA: TGTGCCAGCAGTTTACGCCGGACGAGTCCCTACACCTTC.

As concerns this clone: The sample holds other DNA sequences that translate to the same CDR3. The chain has TRBV6-5 and TRBJ1-5; D possibly corresponds to TRBD1 (6 bases). V was trimmed by 5 bases and J by 6 bases, leaving 8 bases between them. Per the germline V gene, CDR1 is MNHEY and CDR2 is SVGAGI. CDR3 length: 12 amino acids. CDR3 sequence (DNA): TGTGCCAGCAGTCCCAGGGGTCAGCCCCAGCATTTT. As protein: CASSPRGQPQHF.

Only one count was recorded for this clone. In nucleotides, the CDR3 is TGTGCCACCAGCAGAGAAGGGACAAAGGTGGGTCAGCCCCAGCATTTT. It is translated as CATSREGTKVGQPQHF. V gene TRBV15 combines with J gene TRBJ1-5, with a tentative D call TRBD1 (6 bases). The CDR3 is made up of 16 amino acids. CDR1 is LNHNV and CDR2 is YYDKDF in the germline V gene (reference sequence). Trimming removed 0 bases from V and 6 bases from J, with 15 bases in between.